This T cell receptor (beta chain) derives from a study of T cell repertoires in cytomegalovirus infection. In the study overall: Indications came from public TCR beta signatures; they pointed to CMV infection and to a matching HLA type.

CDR1 SGHTA and CDR2 FQGNSA come from the germline V gene. This CDR3 has 14 amino acids. TCRdb re-called the reads with MiXCR, one entry per CDR3 protein. This sample has hundreds of thousands of distinct CDR3 sequences, with 30% to 40% found just once. As regards this clonotype: The junction does not match germline at one end; this may be a read error.

Sequencing was performed on PBMCs. The sequence was collected from a human donor in good health (CMV status not recorded). Some clones in this sample may be carry-over from other donors' samples. This rearrangement joins TRBV7-2 to TRBJ2-3; D unclear. CDR3 in amino acids: CASSLSRSPDTQSF. The CDR3 DNA follows: TGTGCCAGCAGCTTATCCAGGAGCCCAGATACGCAGTCTTTT.